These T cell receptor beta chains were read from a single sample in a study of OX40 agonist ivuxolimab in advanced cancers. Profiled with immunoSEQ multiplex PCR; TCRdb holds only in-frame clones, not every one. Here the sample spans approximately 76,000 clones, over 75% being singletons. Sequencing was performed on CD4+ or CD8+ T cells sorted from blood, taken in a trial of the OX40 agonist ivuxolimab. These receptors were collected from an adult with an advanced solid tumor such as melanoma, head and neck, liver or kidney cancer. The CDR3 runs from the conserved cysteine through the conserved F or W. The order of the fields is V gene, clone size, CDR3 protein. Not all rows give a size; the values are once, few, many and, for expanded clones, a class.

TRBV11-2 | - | CASSTTGQGLSYEQYF
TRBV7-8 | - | CASRQTPGLAGRRSYNEQFF
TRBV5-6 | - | CASSSGLAVYNEQFF
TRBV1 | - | CTSSHLGGVFYEQYF
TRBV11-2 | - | CASSLVGRGPTEAFF
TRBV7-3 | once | CAVRDGTEAFF
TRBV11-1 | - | CASSSRTAYGYTF
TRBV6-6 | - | CASSYSGLNHGYTF
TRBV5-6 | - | CASSFGGFRETQYF
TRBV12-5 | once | CASGSGTGVTEAFF
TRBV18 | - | CASSPRGTGNTIYF
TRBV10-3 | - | CAISTQGDGQYF
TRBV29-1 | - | CSVEDYRGGPEAFF
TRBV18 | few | CASSPSGAGGYGYTF
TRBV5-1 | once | CASSLSSSGDEQFF
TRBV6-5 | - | CASSAVGASEKLFF
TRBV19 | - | CASSITNPYSNQPQHF
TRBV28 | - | CASMGEGNIQYF
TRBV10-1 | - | CASSVGQGSYNEQFF
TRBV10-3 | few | CAIWRGDNEQFF
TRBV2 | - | CASSGQGMTNEKLFF
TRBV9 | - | CASSIRDRVKDHEQYF
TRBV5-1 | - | CASSTTGAEGANVLTF
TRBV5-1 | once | CASSLPEGNTGELFF
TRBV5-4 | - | CASSLEGGDSNEQFF
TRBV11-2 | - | CASSLEGSLLAGVPGETQYF
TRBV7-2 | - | CASNLAGQGVGTEAFF
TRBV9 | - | CASSELVYGDTEAFF
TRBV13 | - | CASSLGGTGRYTF
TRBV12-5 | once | CASGSMGVSPLHF
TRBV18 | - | CASSPVLSGISSYNEQFF